A single TCR beta chain is shown here with its context. The CDR3 runs 16 residues. Germline V CDR1 and CDR2: MGHRA, YSYEKL. V shed 1 base, J shed 8 bases, and the junction held 11 bases outside the gene matches. This entry is derived from a study of blood T cells in healthy people across ages. Study background: Roughly one uniquely barcoded beta molecule per two T cells was captured.

Isolating PBMCs gave at least 6 million of these cells per sample. Primed by a sample-barcoded 5' primer and a J-beta primer mix, a second PCR proceeded for roughly 6 to 12 cycles. TCRdb reanalysed the 5' RACE reads using MiXCR and keeps one entry per CDR3 protein. The sample consists of more than 1,400,000 distinct CDR3 sequences, around two fifths of them appearing once. This clonotype was sampled from a woman in her late teens or twenties in good health. V usage is TRBV4-1 and J usage is TRBJ2-3; TRBD2 matches 8 bases. The sequenced material came from blood. CDR3: CASSQVSAGLGATQYF. The CDR3 DNA sequence: TGCGCCAGCAGCCAAGTCAGTGCGGGACTAGGGGCTACGCAGTATTTT.